The clone carrying this TCR beta chain was picked up one time. The data were taken from a study of control samples from healthy donors and cancer patients. The repertoire was sequenced with immunoSEQ multiplex PCR; TCRdb's copy has only in-frame clones and lacks some. There are about 110,000 clones in the sample; approximately 87% occur only once, and roughly 3.5% lies in the top ten. Per germline, CDR1 LNHDA and CDR2 SQIVND (reference sequence). The CDR3 consists of 15 residues. V shed 4 bases, J shed 5 bases, and the junction held 10 bases outside the gene matches. V gene TRBV19 combines with J gene TRBJ2-7; the match to TRBD1 covers 8 bases. Sequencing used PBMCs. The sequence derives from an older woman with lung cancer. The CDR3 nucleotides read TGTGCCAGTAGTACGCTGGACAGGGCTCCGAACGAGCAGTACTTC. This encodes CASSTLDRAPNEQYF.